Detailed here is one T cell receptor (beta chain). Antigen: not known. This entry is derived from a study of CD8+ T cells in alopecia areata. The study, taken as a whole, reports: Normal scalp had lower clonality than lesional scalp, with alopecia totalis/universalis lesions showing this most strongly. Sharing of TCR sequences between patients (possibly for HLA-related reasons) was less clear than in mice. Normal skin contains resident alphabeta T cells, and these are also sequenced in scalp samples.

Investigators isolated RNA and reverse transcribed it into cDNA to act as the sequencing template. The method was immunoSEQ multiplex PCR; TCRdb's version includes in-frame clones alone and lacks a portion of them. This sample has roughly 150,000 clones, with 50% to 60% found just once. V lost 1 base and J lost 1, with 6 bases in between. CDR3 size: 14 residues. Germline CDR1 reads SGHRS; CDR2 reads YFSETQ. Cell sorting on a FACSAria was used to separate CD4+ and CD8+ T cells from the PBMCs. This receptor was identified in a human donor in good health. The source material was CD4+ T cells sorted from blood. The chain is built from TRBV5-1 and TRBJ2-4; D remains unclear. CDR3 nucleotide sequence: TGCGCCAGCAGCTTGAAGAGCGCCAAAAACATTCAGTACTTC. Translated: CASSLKSAKNIQYF.